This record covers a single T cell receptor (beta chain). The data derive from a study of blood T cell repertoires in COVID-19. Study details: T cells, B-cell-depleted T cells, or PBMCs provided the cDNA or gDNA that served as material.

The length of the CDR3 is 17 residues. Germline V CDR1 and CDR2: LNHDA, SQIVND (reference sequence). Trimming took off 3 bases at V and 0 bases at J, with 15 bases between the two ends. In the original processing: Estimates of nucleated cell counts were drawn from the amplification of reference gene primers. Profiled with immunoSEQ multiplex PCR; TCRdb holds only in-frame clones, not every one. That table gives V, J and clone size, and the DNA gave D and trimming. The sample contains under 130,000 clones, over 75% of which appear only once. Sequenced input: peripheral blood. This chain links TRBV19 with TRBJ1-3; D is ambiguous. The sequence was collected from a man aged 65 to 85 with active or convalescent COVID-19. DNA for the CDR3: TGTGCCAGTAGTATGCGGCAGAGGCAGCTCTCTGGAAACACCATATATTTT. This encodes CASSMRQRQLSGNTIYF.